This entry features one T cell receptor (beta chain) sequence. Its antigen remains unidentified. Just one base apart from a much larger clone, this may be a read error. The sample is drawn from a study of Graves' ophthalmopathy and Graves' hyperthyroidism. Study-level findings and limits: Distinction of ophthalmopathy from stable hyperthyroidism by a 13-signature model reached roughly 88% sensitivity and 81.08% specificity. Sensitivity reached 60% to 71% and specificity around 76% when the model predicted ophthalmopathy progression.

Symptoms, serum thyroxine and TRAb, thyroid ultrasound, and orbital computed tomography formed the diagnostic basis. Amplifying from RNA transcripts, the study obtained TCR beta CDR3 regions. HTBI-primed first-round RT-PCR preceded second-round multiplex PCR. TCRdb used MiXCR to reprocess the multiplex PCR reads, holding one entry per CDR3 protein. The table has 350,000 to 400,000 distinct CDR3 sequences, just over 15% seen once. Trimming pared 3 bases from V and 2 bases from J, leaving 5 bases between. The CDR3 has 12 residues. Material: peripheral blood. The chain couples TRBV12-3 or TRBV12-4 to TRBJ2-7; D ambiguous. The source is a woman between 18 and 29 years old with stable Graves' hyperthyroidism. The CDR3 DNA follows: TGTGCCAGCAGTTTCCAGGCCTACGAGCAGTACTTC. Protein product: CASSFQAYEQYF.